Shown below are 16 T cell receptor beta chains from a single sample sequenced in a study of T cells in Graves' hyperthyroidism and ophthalmopathy (dated by TCRdb to the late 2010s). The library was prepared using multiplex PCR. The sequencer listed for this sample is Illumina HiSeq 2000. The TCR beta CDR3 regions were amplified from RNA transcripts. A first-round RT-PCR of the TCR CDR3 used the HTBI primer set with the Qiagen OneStep RT-PCR kit. Using fastp trimming at Q25 and MiXCR clonotype assembly, TCRdb reanalyzed the public sequencing data and kept in-frame beta chains. Every CDR3 protein is listed once, alongside the most common genes and DNA of its rows. The sample profile shows 350,000 to 450,000 distinct CDR3 sequences; approximately 17% of them were found once. Almost 35% of the sample comes from the top ten. The sequenced material came from blood. The receptor set was obtained from a woman younger than 45 with Graves' hyperthyroidism that later progressed to Graves' ophthalmopathy.

In its sample, this clonotype was seen a few times. The CDR3 DNA reads TGTGCCAGCGGGGGGCTAGCGGGGGGGCCCAGCACCGGGGAGCTGTTTTTT. Amino acid sequence: CASGGLAGGPSTGELFF. This sequence joins TRBV25-1 and TRBJ2-2; 12 positions agree with TRBD2. Germline CDR1 reads MGHDK; CDR2 reads SYGVNS. V was pared by 8 bases and J by 4 bases, with 11 bases of the junction left unmatched. The CDR3 is 17 amino acids.

This clonotype occurred many times. The V call is TRBV5-1, the J call TRBJ1-2, with D uncertain. The germline V gene has CDR1 SGHRS and CDR2 YFSETQ. Trimming pared 0 bases from V and 2 bases from J, leaving 8 bases between. The CDR3 loop spans 14 amino acids. The chain's CDR3 is CASSLEASNYGYTF. In DNA form, the CDR3 reads TGCGCCAGCAGCTTGGAGGCCTCAAACTATGGCTACACCTTC.

The chain employs TRBV30 and TRBJ2-5; D gene uncertain. Per germline, CDR1 GTSNPN and CDR2 SVGIG (reference sequence). Trimming pared 3 bases from V and 0 bases from J, leaving 17 bases between. The CDR3 covers 16 residues. CDR3 in DNA: TGTGCCTGGAGAGACCGGGCTCACGTTTACCAAGAGACCCAGTACTTC. It translates to CAWRDRAHVYQETQYF.

Notes on this clonotype: A read error may account for a junction end that differs from germline. J is TRBJ1-1 and V is TRBV7-8; D is possibly TRBD1 (6 bases). Germline CDR1 is SGHVS and CDR2 is FQNEAQ. The CDR3 extends over 13 amino acids. CDR3 loop: CASSYSGDTEASF. The CDR3, as DNA: TGTGCCAGCAGTTACTCCGGGGACACTGAAGCTTCCTTT.

This clonotype has at least ten counts. This sequence joins TRBV28 and TRBJ2-7, with D unclear. The length of the CDR3 is 15 residues. Trimming cost V 7 bases and J 4 bases, with 20 bases left between them. Germline CDR1 reads MDHEN; CDR2 reads SYDVKM. The CDR3 reads CASTLGLGLGYEQYF. CDR3 DNA: TGTGCCAGCACCTTGGGGTTGGGATTAGGATACGAGCAGTACTTC.

The gene calls are TRBV2 and TRBJ2-1; 7 bases agree with TRBD2. The CDR3 consists of 13 residues. Per the germline V gene, CDR1 is SNHLY and CDR2 is FYNNEI. The V and J ends lost 6 bases and 4 bases, in that order; junction bases with no gene match: 3. The CDR3 nucleotides are TGTGCCAGCAGGGGGGGGGGTTACAATGAGCAGTTCTTC. Translating it yields CASRGGGYNEQFF. The variable domain in full, completed from reference TRBV2 and TRBJ2-1, reads EPEVTQTPSHQVTQMGQEVILRCVPISNHLYFYWYRQILGQKVEFLVSFYNNEISEKSEIFDDQFSVERPDGSNFTLKIRSTKLEDSAMYFCASRGGGYNEQFFGPGTRLTVL.

The chain employs TRBV11-2 and TRBJ2-6; D may be TRBD2 (6 bases). V was cut by 1 base and J by 4 bases, with 11 bases left in between. CDR1 and CDR2 from the germline V gene are SGHAT and FQNNGV. The CDR3 sequence is 16 residues long. DNA of the CDR3: TGTGCCAGCAGCTTAGTAGGAGGGATCGGGGCCAACGTCCTGACTTTC. This codes for CASSLVGGIGANVLTF.

This clonotype has more than one count but fewer than ten. This chain connects TRBV6-2 or TRBV6-3 to TRBJ2-5, with a weak D call TRBD1 (6 bases). The CDR3 extends over 14 amino acids. Germline-derived CDR1 and CDR2 are MNHEY and SVGEGT. The V end lost 4 bases, the J end lost 1 base, and 10 bases lay between the germline ends. The CDR3 region has the DNA TGTGCCAGCAGTTTTGCGACAGGCCAAGAGACCCAGTACTTC. Translation: CASSFATGQETQYF.

This clonotype was observed many times. The chain has TRBV19 and TRBJ2-5; D may be TRBD1 (6 bases). Looked up from germline, CDR1 is LNHDA and CDR2 is SQIVND (reference sequence). CDR3 length: 14 residues. V lost 6 bases and J 2 bases, leaving 13 bases between the germline ends. This CDR3 is CASSLGTTQETQYF. The CDR3 DNA reads TGTGCCAGTAGCTTGGGGACAACGCAAGAGACCCAGTACTTC.

The chain couples TRBV12-3 or TRBV12-4 to TRBJ2-3, with TRBD2 identical over 8 bases. This CDR3 region has 14 residues. After removal of 4 bases from V and 4 bases from J, the junction contained 4 bases not matched to a gene. Written as DNA, the CDR3 is TGTGCCAGCAGTTCTCGGCGGGGGGCAGATACGCAGTATTTT. Amino acid sequence: CASSSRRGADTQYF.

This clonotype was seen ten or more times. The chain uses TRBV18 and TRBJ2-3; 9 nucleotides match TRBD2. The V segment lost 2 bases and the J segment 2 bases; nucleotides outside the gene matches: 5. CDR1 and CDR2 from the germline V gene are KGHSH and LQKENI. The CDR3 extends over 16 amino acids. CDR3 sequence: CASSPYTSGYTDTQYF. The CDR3 coding sequence is TGTGCCAGCTCACCATACACTAGCGGGTACACAGATACGCAGTATTTT.

This clonotype was recorded a few times. This chain connects TRBV5-6 to TRBJ1-2; a weak D match, TRBD1 (6 bases). The CDR3 contains 14 residues. Germline V gene lookup returns CDR1 SGHDT and CDR2 YYEEEE. Trimming took off 7 bases at V and 5 bases at J, with 18 bases between the two ends. CDR3 sequence reads: CASARTGTRYGYTF. In DNA, the CDR3 is TGTGCCAGCGCCAGGACCGGGACAAGATATGGCTACACCTTC.

Remarks on this clonotype: One junction end disagrees with the germline gene, perhaps due to a read error. CDR3 sequence (DNA): TGTGCCTGCAGTTTAATTGGAGGCAAAAACATTCAGTACTTC. Protein: CACSLIGGKNIQYF. This chain links TRBV27 with TRBJ2-4, with D perhaps TRBD2 (5 bases). The CDR3 is 14 residues long. Germline loops: CDR1 MNHEY, CDR2 SMNVEV (reference sequence).

The chain carries TRBV5-4 and TRBJ1-6; 8 nucleotides align to TRBD1. Germline-derived CDR1 and CDR2 are SGHNT and YYREEE (reference sequence). Trimming removed 3 bases from V and 8 bases from J; junction bases left unmatched: 7. This CDR3 has 15 amino acids. The CDR3 coding sequence is TGTGCCAGCAGCTCGGACCTACAGGGGGATTCACCCCTCCACTTT. This translates into CASSSDLQGDSPLHF.

This sequence joins TRBV19 and TRBJ1-5, with a tentative D call TRBD1 (6 bases). Germline V gene sequence: CDR1 LNHDA, CDR2 SQIVND (reference sequence). The CDR3 is 15 residues long. V was trimmed by 7 bases and J by 0 bases, leaving 13 bases between them. CDR3 region: CASKDRPYSNQPQHF. For the CDR3, the DNA is TGTGCCAGTAAAGACAGGCCTTATAGCAATCAGCCCCAGCATTTT.

This clonotype was seen at least ten times. J is TRBJ1-5 and V is TRBV5-5; weak D call: TRBD1 (5 bases). The CDR3 contains 15 residues. CDR1 and CDR2 (germline): SGHKS, YYEKEE (reference sequence). The germline V and J ends were trimmed by 1 base and 4 bases, with 12 bases remaining between them. The CDR3 here is CASSLYTGRNQPQHF. CDR3 DNA: TGTGCCAGCAGCTTGTACACGGGGCGGAATCAGCCCCAGCATTTT. Variable domain in full (rest from reference TRBV5-5 and TRBJ1-5): DAGVTQSPTHLIKTRGQQVTLRCSPISGHKSVSWYQQVLGQGPQFIFQYYEKEERGRGNFPDRFSARQFPNYSSELNVNALLLGDSALYLCASSLYTGRNQPQHFGDGTRLSIL.